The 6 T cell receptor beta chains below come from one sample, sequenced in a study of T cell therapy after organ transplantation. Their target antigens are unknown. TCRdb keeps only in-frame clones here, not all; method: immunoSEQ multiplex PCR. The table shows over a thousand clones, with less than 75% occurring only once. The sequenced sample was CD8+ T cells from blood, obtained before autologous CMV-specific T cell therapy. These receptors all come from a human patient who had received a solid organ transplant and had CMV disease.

Here the CDR3 reads CATRDGAANIQYF. The DNA for the CDR3 is TGTGCCACCCGGGACGGAGCCGCAAACATTCAGTACTTC. The chain combines TRBV10-3 with TRBJ2-4; perhaps D is TRBD1 or TRBD2 (5 bases each). V gave up 10 bases and J gave up 6 bases, with 16 bases separating them. CDR1 is ENHRY and CDR2 is SYGVKD in the germline V gene. The CDR3 totals 13 residues.

The CDR3 nucleotides read TGTGCCAGCAGTTCCTCAGGGTATCTCTTAACTGAAGCTTTCTTT. It is translated as CASSSSGYLLTEAFF. This chain joins TRBV6-5 and TRBJ1-1; D is perhaps TRBD1 (5 bases). V gave up 4 bases and J gave up 5 bases, with 17 bases separating them. Germline loops: CDR1 MNHEY, CDR2 SVGAGI. This CDR3 comprises 15 residues.

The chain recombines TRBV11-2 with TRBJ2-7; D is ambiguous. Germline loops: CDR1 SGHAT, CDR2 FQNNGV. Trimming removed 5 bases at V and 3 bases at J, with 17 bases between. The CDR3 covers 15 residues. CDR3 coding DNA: TGTGCCAGCAGCATTGCGGTCCTATCAAGCTACGAGCAGTACTTC. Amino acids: CASSIAVLSSYEQYF.

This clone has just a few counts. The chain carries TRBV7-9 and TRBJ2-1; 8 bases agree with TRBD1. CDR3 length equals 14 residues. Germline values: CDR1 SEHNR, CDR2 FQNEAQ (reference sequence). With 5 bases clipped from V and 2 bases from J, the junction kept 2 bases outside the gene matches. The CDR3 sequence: CASSGTGTYNEQFF. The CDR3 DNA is TGTGCCAGCAGCGGGACAGGAACCTACAATGAGCAGTTCTTC.

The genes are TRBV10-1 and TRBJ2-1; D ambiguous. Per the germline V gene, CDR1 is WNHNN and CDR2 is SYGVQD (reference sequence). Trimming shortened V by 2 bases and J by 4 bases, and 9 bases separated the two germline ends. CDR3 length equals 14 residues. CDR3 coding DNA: TGCGCCAGCAGTGAGAGGTTTGCATACAATGAGCAGTTCTTC. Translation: CASSERFAYNEQFF.

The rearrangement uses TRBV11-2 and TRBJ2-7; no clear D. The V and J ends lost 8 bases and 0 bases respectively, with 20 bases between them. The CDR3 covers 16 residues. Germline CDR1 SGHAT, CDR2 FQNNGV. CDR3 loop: CASLPLWSQYSYEQYF. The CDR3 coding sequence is TGTGCCAGCCTCCCCCTTTGGAGTCAGTACTCCTACGAGCAGTACTTC.